Listed below are T cell receptor beta chains from one sample, sequenced in a study of Graves' ophthalmopathy and Graves' hyperthyroidism. TCRdb called the multiplex PCR reads again in MiXCR, with one record for every CDR3 protein. The sample has over a million distinct CDR3 sequences, roughly two fifths seen once. Sequencing was performed on peripheral blood or thyroid tissue (not recorded which). Receptors were obtained from an adult man with Graves' hyperthyroidism. Each CDR3 is given with its conserved first and last residue. The D gene is left open where the match is weak. Part of the rows lack a size; the others show once, few, many or a class for expanded clones.

J gene: TRBJ1-4
D gene: .
clone size: many
V gene: TRBV14
CDR3 length: 16
CDR3 protein: CASSQDSGRTNEKLFF
CDR3 DNA: TGTGCCAGCAGCCAAGATTCCGGGCGGACTAATGAAAAACTGTTTTTT

J gene: TRBJ2-7
D gene: .
clone size: .
V gene: TRBV20-1
CDR3 length: 14
CDR3 protein: CRAESDRSSYEQYF
CDR3 DNA: TGCAGGGCCGAATCTGACCGATCCTCCTACGAGCAGTACTTC

J gene: TRBJ2-7
D gene: TRBD1
clone size: .
V gene: TRBV13
CDR3 length: 15
CDR3 protein: CASSSWDRITYEQYF
CDR3 DNA: TGTGCCAGCAGCTCCTGGGACAGGATTACCTACGAGCAGTACTTC

J gene: TRBJ1-5
D gene: .
clone size: many
V gene: TRBV7-6
CDR3 length: 16
CDR3 protein: CASSLRADSSNQPQHF
CDR3 DNA: TGTGCCAGCAGCTTACGGGCTGACAGCTCCAATCAGCCCCAGCATTTT

J gene: TRBJ2-7
D gene: TRBD2
clone size: few
V gene: TRBV4-3
CDR3 length: 16
CDR3 protein: CASSQVSSGSTYEQYF
CDR3 DNA: TGCGCCAGCAGCCAAGTGTCTAGCGGGAGTACCTACGAGCAGTACTTC

J gene: TRBJ2-7
D gene: .
clone size: .
V gene: TRBV7-8
CDR3 length: 12
CDR3 protein: CASRVGADEQYF
CDR3 DNA: TGTGCCAGCAGAGTGGGGGCGGACGAGCAGTACTTC

J gene: TRBJ2-7
D gene: TRBD2
clone size: .
V gene: TRBV7-9
CDR3 length: 15
CDR3 protein: CASSSGRLAAYEQYF
CDR3 DNA: TGTGCCAGCAGCTCAGGCAGACTAGCGGCCTACGAGCAGTACTTC

J gene: TRBJ2-6
D gene: TRBD1
clone size: many
V gene: TRBV20-1
CDR3 length: 15
CDR3 protein: CSAGTGGSGANVLTF
CDR3 DNA: TGCAGTGCGGGGACAGGGGGCTCTGGGGCCAACGTCCTGACTTTC

J gene: TRBJ2-7
D gene: .
clone size: .
V gene: TRBV7-9
CDR3 length: 14
CDR3 protein: CASSAGGLVFEQYF
CDR3 DNA: TGTGCCAGCAGCGCCGGGGGCCTGGTTTTCGAGCAGTACTTC

J gene: TRBJ1-1
D gene: .
clone size: many
V gene: TRBV19
CDR3 length: 13
CDR3 protein: CASTGTLNTEAFF
CDR3 DNA: TGTGCCAGTACAGGGACACTGAACACTGAAGCTTTCTTT

J gene: TRBJ1-4
D gene: .
clone size: many
V gene: TRBV7-2
CDR3 length: 15
CDR3 protein: CASARAGDLGEKLFF
CDR3 DNA: TGTGCCAGCGCCCGCGCGGGCGATTTGGGGGAAAAACTGTTTTTT

J gene: TRBJ1-5
D gene: .
clone size: many
V gene: TRBV19
CDR3 length: 13
CDR3 protein: CASGGGAGQPQHF
CDR3 DNA: TGTGCCAGCGGAGGGGGAGCAGGCCAGCCCCAGCATTTT

J gene: TRBJ2-7
D gene: TRBD2
clone size: few
V gene: TRBV6-5
CDR3 length: 13
CDR3 protein: CASSKTSGDEQYF
CDR3 DNA: TGTGCCAGCAGTAAGACTAGCGGGGACGAGCAGTACTTC

J gene: TRBJ2-2
D gene: .
clone size: many
V gene: TRBV7-6
CDR3 length: 14
CDR3 protein: CASSLGTNTGELFF
CDR3 DNA: TGTGCCAGCAGCTTAGGGACGAACACCGGGGAGCTGTTTTTT

J gene: TRBJ1-4
D gene: .
clone size: many
V gene: TRBV12-3/TRBV12-4
CDR3 length: 14
CDR3 protein: CASSLTGAYEKLFF
CDR3 DNA: TGTGCCAGCAGTTTAACGGGGGCGTATGAAAAACTGTTTTTT

J gene: TRBJ1-5
D gene: .
clone size: few
V gene: TRBV12-3/TRBV12-4
CDR3 length: 15
CDR3 protein: CASSKGVLNNQPQHF
CDR3 DNA: TGTGCCAGCAGCAAAGGGGTGCTAAACAATCAGCCCCAGCATTTT

J gene: TRBJ2-6
D gene: .
clone size: .
V gene: TRBV11-2
CDR3 length: 18
CDR3 protein: CASSFSQGPLSGANVLTF
CDR3 DNA: TGTGCCAGCAGCTTCTCACAGGGTCCCCTCTCTGGGGCCAACGTCCTGACTTTC

J gene: TRBJ2-2
D gene: TRBD2
clone size: .
V gene: TRBV5-1
CDR3 length: 18
CDR3 protein: CASSLGLAGGAQSGELFF
CDR3 DNA: TGCGCCAGCAGCTTGGGGCTAGCGGGAGGCGCGCAGAGCGGGGAGCTGTTTTTT

J gene: TRBJ2-5
D gene: TRBD1
clone size: .
V gene: TRBV29-1
CDR3 length: 13
CDR3 protein: CSVEGTVNETQYF
CDR3 DNA: TGCAGCGTTGAGGGGACAGTTAATGAGACCCAGTACTTC

J gene: TRBJ2-2
D gene: TRBD1
clone size: once
V gene: TRBV9
CDR3 length: 17
CDR3 protein: CASSVGQGAANSGELFF
CDR3 DNA: TGTGCCAGCAGCGTAGGACAGGGGGCGGCGAACTCCGGGGAGCTGTTTTTT

J gene: TRBJ2-5
D gene: .
clone size: .
V gene: TRBV5-1
CDR3 length: 14
CDR3 protein: CAGSQGRDGRTQYF
CDR3 DNA: TGTGCCGGCAGCCAAGGTCGGGATGGGCGAACCCAGTACTTC

J gene: TRBJ1-3
D gene: .
clone size: few
V gene: TRBV28
CDR3 length: 16
CDR3 protein: CASSLSLTDSGNTIYF
CDR3 DNA: TGTGCCAGCAGTTTGTCTCTGACCGACTCTGGAAACACCATATATTTT

J gene: TRBJ2-6
D gene: .
clone size: many
V gene: TRBV28
CDR3 length: 14
CDR3 protein: CASSSGRGANVLTF
CDR3 DNA: TGTGCCAGCAGTTCAGGGAGAGGGGCCAACGTCCTGACTTTC

J gene: TRBJ2-2
D gene: TRBD1
clone size: few
V gene: TRBV20-1
CDR3 length: 15
CDR3 protein: CSARMGQGVTGELFF
CDR3 DNA: TGCAGTGCTAGAATGGGACAGGGGGTCACCGGGGAGCTGTTTTTT

J gene: TRBJ1-5
D gene: .
clone size: many
V gene: TRBV19
CDR3 length: 15
CDR3 protein: CAIKGFSVQNQPQHF
CDR3 DNA: TGTGCCATAAAGGGGTTCTCGGTTCAGAATCAGCCCCAGCATTTT

J gene: TRBJ2-7
D gene: TRBD1
clone size: few
V gene: TRBV12-3/TRBV12-4
CDR3 length: 14
CDR3 protein: CASSRSGGAYEQYF
CDR3 DNA: TGTGCCAGCAGTCGTTCAGGGGGCGCCTACGAGCAGTACTTC

J gene: TRBJ1-4
D gene: .
clone size: many
V gene: TRBV15
CDR3 length: 12
CDR3 protein: CATSSRGEKLFF
CDR3 DNA: TGTGCCACCAGCAGCCGGGGGGAAAAACTGTTTTTT

J gene: TRBJ1-6
D gene: .
clone size: .
V gene: TRBV11-1
CDR3 length: 14
CDR3 protein: CASSLAPGDYPLHF
CDR3 DNA: TGTGCCAGCAGCTTAGCGCCGGGGGACTACCCCCTCCACTTT

J gene: TRBJ2-5
D gene: TRBD2
clone size: few
V gene: TRBV7-2
CDR3 length: 21
CDR3 protein: CASSFLTLRLVERGDQETQYF
CDR3 DNA: TGTGCCAGCAGCTTCCTTACCCTCAGACTAGTCGAGCGGGGAGACCAAGAGACCCAGTACTTC